This entry lists 18 T cell receptor beta chains sequenced from one sample in a study of T cells in narcolepsy. TCRdb's copy holds only in-frame clones and misses some; the assay was immunoSEQ multiplex PCR. This sample has over 30,000 clones, with 70% to 85% found just once. The sample consisted of CD45RA- memory CD4+ T cells from PBMCs. Source of these receptors: a human donor with narcolepsy.

The rearrangement joins TRBV19 to TRBJ2-1, with unresolved D. The CDR3 is made up of 15 amino acids. The V gene lost 0 bases and the J gene lost 6 bases, with 12 bases spanning the gap. CDR1 is LNHDA, CDR2 SQIVND, per germline (reference sequence). The CDR3 region is CASSIDRAVPNEQFF. DNA for the CDR3: TGTGCCAGTAGTATAGATCGGGCAGTTCCCAATGAGCAGTTCTTC.

V and J are TRBV4-1 and TRBJ2-3, with 10 bases lining up with TRBD2. V shed 8 bases, J shed 4 bases, and the junction held 6 bases outside the gene matches. Germline V lookup: CDR1 MGHRA, CDR2 YSYEKL. This CDR3 spans 14 amino acids. The DNA for the CDR3 is TGCGCCAGCGGAAGCGGGGGGGCCTCAGATACGCAGTATTTT. Its protein is CASGSGGASDTQYF.

The genes are TRBV5-6 and TRBJ2-7, with 8 nucleotides matching TRBD1. The CDR3 consists of 15 residues. Trimming removed 2 bases from V and 4 bases from J; junction bases left unmatched: 8. CDR1 SGHDT and CDR2 YYEEEE come from the germline V gene. The CDR3 loop is CASSFRRTGFYEQYF. CDR3 DNA: TGTGCCAGCAGCTTCCGTCGGACAGGGTTTTACGAGCAGTACTTC.

The gene calls are TRBV4-3 and TRBJ1-2; D call uncertain. Germline loops: CDR1 LGHNA, CDR2 YSLEER. The CDR3 has 14 residues. With 0 bases removed from V and 8 bases from J, the gap between germline ends came to 13 bases. As DNA, the CDR3 is TGCGCCAGCAGCCAAGAGGGCGGGAGCGGGGGCTACACCTTC. This sequence encodes CASSQEGGSGGYTF.

This clone was seen a few times. The gene calls are TRBV19 and TRBJ1-5; the match to TRBD1 covers 8 bases. The V segment lost 6 bases and the J segment 0 bases; nucleotides outside the gene matches: 4. This CDR3 contains 15 residues. Per the germline V gene, CDR1 is LNHDA and CDR2 is SQIVND (reference sequence). The DNA of the CDR3 is TGTGCCAGTAGGGACAGGGCTTATAGCAATCAGCCCCAGCATTTT. Translation: CASRDRAYSNQPQHF.

The chain is built from TRBV6-6 and TRBJ2-7, with no clear D. The germline gives CDR1 MNHNY, CDR2 SVGAGI (reference sequence). Trimming took off 2 bases at V and 3 bases at J, with 2 bases between the two ends. The CDR3 consists of 11 residues. CDR3 loop: CASSYNYEQYF. DNA of the CDR3: TGTGCCAGCAGTTACAACTACGAGCAGTACTTC.

The sample holds a few counts of this clone. The gene calls are TRBV4-2 and TRBJ2-1; 13 bases line up with TRBD2. The CDR3 consists of 17 residues. Germline V gives CDR1 LGHNA, CDR2 YNFKEQ. V gave up 1 base and J gave up 8 bases; unmatched junction bases: 8. As DNA, the CDR3 is TGTGCCAGCAGCCAAGGGCCGGGACTAGCGGGGAGGCATGAGCAGTTCTTC. Translated: CASSQGPGLAGRHEQFF.

The chain links TRBV6-6 to TRBJ2-7; D might be TRBD1 (6 bases). The CDR3 sequence is 14 residues long. V shed 7 bases and J shed 0 bases, with 13 bases lying between them. The germline gives CDR1 MNHNY, CDR2 SVGAGI (reference sequence). The CDR3 spells CASNPGGPSYEQYF. The CDR3 bases are TGTGCCAGCAACCCTGGGGGCCCCTCCTACGAGCAGTACTTC.

This chain joins TRBV10-3 and TRBJ2-1; 12 bases are shared with TRBD2. J lost 2 bases, V lost 3 bases, and 8 bases had no gene match. Germline values: CDR1 ENHRY, CDR2 SYGVKD. The CDR3 is made up of 18 amino acids. In DNA, the CDR3 is TGTGCCATCAGTGACCCCTCTAGCGGGGGGGCCCCCTACAATGAGCAGTTCTTC. As protein: CAISDPSSGGAPYNEQFF.

This clone has a handful of counts. CDR3 region: CASTPEGEEKLFF. In DNA form, the CDR3 reads TGTGCCAGTACCCCGGAGGGGGAAGAAAAACTGTTTTTT. J is TRBJ1-4 and V is TRBV19; a possible D gene is TRBD1 (6 bases). This CDR3 spans 13 amino acids. CDR1 LNHDA and CDR2 SQIVND come from the germline V gene (reference sequence). The V end was cut by 7 bases, the J end by 8 bases, with 14 bases between.

The V call is TRBV28, the J call TRBJ2-7; 11 bases line up with TRBD2. J gave up 0 bases and V 5 bases, and 6 bases lay outside the gene matches. This CDR3 is 16 amino acids long. Germline CDR1 MDHEN, CDR2 SYDVKM. CDR3 DNA sequence: TGTGCCAGCAGTCCTACTAGCGGGGGTCTCTCCTACGAGCAGTACTTC. This encodes CASSPTSGGLSYEQYF.

The chain recombines TRBV30 with TRBJ1-2, with TRBD1 as a possible D gene (6 bases). Between the trimmed V and J ends, which lost 0 bases and 4 bases, there was a span of 12 bases. This CDR3 spans 14 amino acids. Germline V gene lookup returns CDR1 GTSNPN and CDR2 SVGIG (reference sequence). In DNA, the CDR3 is TGTGCCTGGAGTGTACCTGGAGGGGGCTATGGCTACACCTTC. Protein sequence: CAWSVPGGGYGYTF.

This sequence joins TRBV9 and TRBJ2-3; perhaps TRBD1 as D (5 bases). V lost 0 bases to trimming and J lost 6 bases, with 11 bases between them. The CDR3 runs 14 residues. Germline V gene sequence: CDR1 SGDLS, CDR2 YYNGEE. CDR3: CASSVVGGADTQYF. The CDR3 DNA sequence: TGTGCCAGCAGCGTAGTAGGTGGGGCGGATACGCAGTATTTT.

This clone came up once. The chain recombines TRBV6-1 with TRBJ2-7; D unclear. V shed 8 bases and J shed 3 bases, with 14 bases lying between them. The CDR3 is 13 amino acids. The germline V gene encodes CDR1 MNHNS and CDR2 SASEGT. The CDR3 DNA is TGTGCCAGCCGGCACGCGGTTTTCTACGAGCAGTACTTC. Translation: CASRHAVFYEQYF.

The rearrangement uses TRBV6-5 and TRBJ1-2; D not resolved. The V gene's germline CDR1 is MNHEY and CDR2 SVGAGI. This CDR3 spans 13 amino acids. V shed 8 bases and J shed 4 bases, with 14 bases lying between them. CDR3 sequence reads: CASARPDAYGYTF. The CDR3 DNA reads TGTGCCAGCGCCAGGCCTGATGCCTATGGCTACACCTTC.

The chain employs TRBV28 and TRBJ2-7; D tentatively fits TRBD1 or TRBD2 (6 bases each). Germline values: CDR1 MDHEN, CDR2 SYDVKM. The CDR3 totals 13 residues. V dropped 10 bases and J dropped 7 bases, with 20 bases sitting between them. This CDR3 reads CATLRTTGQEQYF. The CDR3, as DNA: TGTGCCACTTTGAGGACTACAGGGCAAGAGCAGTACTTC. The full variable domain, completed using reference TRBV28 and TRBJ2-7, is DVKVTQSSRYLVKRTGEKVFLECVQDMDHENMFWYRQDPGLGLRLIYFSYDVKMKEKGDIPEGYSVSREKKERFSLILESASTNQTSMYLCATLRTTGQEQYFGPGTRLTVT.

This clone was seen a single time. V gene TRBV4-2 combines with J gene TRBJ2-7; 11 positions match TRBD2. The J segment lost 6 bases and the V segment lost 1 base, leaving 11 bases of the junction unmatched. In germline, CDR1 is LGHNA, CDR2 YNFKEQ. The CDR3 loop spans 17 amino acids. The CDR3, as DNA: TGTGCCAGCAGCCAAGTTCCTAGCGGGGGGACGGGGTTCGAGCAGTACTTC. Protein: CASSQVPSGGTGFEQYF.

J is TRBJ2-3 and V is TRBV7-9; 8 nucleotides match TRBD2. Germline V gene sequence: CDR1 SEHNR, CDR2 FQNEAQ (reference sequence). CDR3 length: 15 residues. V was clipped by 1 base and J by 3 bases; unmatched bases: 3. Written as DNA, the CDR3 is TGTGCCAGCAGCTTAGGGGTAGCGGGAACAGATACGCAGTATTTT. Protein product: CASSLGVAGTDTQYF.